Listed here are 27 T cell receptor beta chains from one sample, sequenced in a study of T cells in Graves' hyperthyroidism and ophthalmopathy. Amplified TCR beta CDR3 regions derived from RNA transcripts. During a first-round RT-PCR of the TCR CDR3, the HTBI primer set was used. TCRdb reprocessed the multiplex PCR reads with MiXCR, giving one entry per CDR3 protein. The profile shows hundreds of thousands of distinct CDR3 sequences, about 45% of them singletons. Input material: peripheral blood or thyroid tissue (not recorded which). These receptors came from an adult man with Graves' disease, either hyperthyroidism or ophthalmopathy (not recorded which).

This clonotype occurred many times. The chain carries TRBV9 and TRBJ1-1; 7 bases agree with TRBD1. Germline CDR1 is SGDLS and CDR2 is YYNGEE. The CDR3 has 16 amino acids. The J segment lost 4 bases and the V segment lost 2 bases, leaving 11 bases of the junction unmatched. The CDR3 DNA sequence: TGTGCCAGCAGCGTTGGAGTCACAGGGGTTAGCACTGAAGCTTTCTTT. It translates to CASSVGVTGVSTEAFF.

This clonotype was found many times. The J gene is TRBJ2-5, the V gene TRBV7-9, with 13 bases aligning to TRBD2. The CDR3 runs to 16 residues. Per the germline V gene, CDR1 is SEHNR and CDR2 is FQNEAQ (reference sequence). V shed 5 bases and J 0 bases; nucleotides not matched to a gene: 3. The CDR3 here is CASSTGLAGNQETQYF. The CDR3 DNA reads as TGTGCCAGCAGCACGGGACTAGCGGGGAACCAAGAGACCCAGTACTTC. The full variable domain, in which reference TRBV7-9 and TRBJ2-5 provide the parts outside the CDR3, is DTGVSQNPRHKITKRGQNVTFRCDPISEHNRLYWYRQTLGQGPEFLTYFQNEAQLEKSRLLSDRFSAERPKGSFSTLEIQRTEQGDSAMYLCASSTGLAGNQETQYFGPGTRLLVL.

The chain carries TRBV12-3 or TRBV12-4 and TRBJ1-5; TRBD1 matches at 7 bases. V lost 7 bases to trimming and J lost 6 bases; unmatched junction nucleotides: 6. The CDR3 length is 13 residues. Here the CDR3 reads CASTTGTGQPQHF. Here the CDR3 DNA reads TGTGCCAGCACGACAGGGACCGGTCAGCCCCAGCATTTT.

The sample holds many counts of this clonotype. The V gene is TRBV2, the J gene TRBJ1-5; 8 nucleotides align to TRBD1. CDR1 SNHLY and CDR2 FYNNEI come from the germline V gene. With 6 bases clipped from V and 1 base from J, the junction kept 5 bases outside the gene matches. The CDR3 length is 15 residues. The CDR3 sequence: CASRGQGGSNQPQHF. CDR3 nucleotide sequence: TGTGCCAGCAGAGGACAGGGCGGCAGCAATCAGCCCCAGCATTTT.

This clonotype has a count of ten or more. The V and J genes are TRBV10-3 and TRBJ2-7; D is perhaps TRBD1 (5 bases). Germline CDR1 and CDR2: ENHRY and SYGVKD. V lost 3 bases and J 3 bases, leaving 12 bases between the germline ends. This CDR3 spans 14 amino acids. CDR3 sequence (DNA): TGTGCCATCAGTGAACTATCGCAGGGCTACGAGCAGTACTTC. Amino acids: CAISELSQGYEQYF.

The rearrangement joins TRBV29-1 to TRBJ1-2; possibly TRBD1 for D (5 bases). The V end was cut by 7 bases, the J end by 4 bases, with 13 bases between. Germline CDR1 reads SQVTM; CDR2 reads ANQGSEA. The CDR3 runs to 12 residues. The CDR3 region has the DNA TGCAGCGCCAGGGAAGAGGCCTATGGCTACACCTTC. Its translation is CSAREEAYGYTF.

This chain links TRBV20-1 with TRBJ1-6; D uncertain. The CDR3 runs 14 residues. The V end was cut by 1 base, the J end by 5 bases, with 9 bases between. In germline, CDR1 is DFQATT, CDR2 SNEGSKA (reference sequence). CDR3 bases: TGCAGTGCTAGAGGTTCAACTAATAATTCACCCCTCCACTTT. Its protein product is CSARGSTNNSPLHF.

This chain links TRBV20-1 with TRBJ2-7; D could derive from TRBD1 or TRBD2 (5 bases each). CDR3 size: 13 residues. V was clipped by 0 bases and J by 6 bases, with 12 bases between them. In germline, CDR1 is DFQATT, CDR2 SNEGSKA (reference sequence). The CDR3 DNA reads as TGCAGTGCTAGAGAGGGACCCCCCAGCGAGCAGTACTTC. This sequence encodes CSAREGPPSEQYF.

The chain employs TRBV9 and TRBJ2-5; TRBD1 matches 7 bases. The CDR3 consists of 15 residues. CDR1 SGDLS and CDR2 YYNGEE come from the germline V gene. The V gene end was trimmed by 0 bases and the J gene end by 3 bases; junction bases not matched to a gene: 5. CDR3 DNA: TGTGCCAGCAGCGTAGTTGGCCAGGGGGAAGAGACCCAGTACTTC. Its protein is CASSVVGQGEETQYF.

This sequence joins TRBV7-2 and TRBJ1-5, with TRBD1 matching over 7 bases. J lost 5 bases, V lost 6 bases, and 7 bases had no gene match. This CDR3 contains 14 residues. Germline CDR1 reads SGHTA; CDR2 reads FQGNSA. In DNA, the CDR3 is TGTGCCAGCAGGCACGGGACAGCAGATCAGCCCCAGCATTTT. This gives the protein CASRHGTADQPQHF.

This clonotype was detected ten times or more. The chain uses TRBV7-9 and TRBJ1-2, with D unclear. The length of the CDR3 is 15 residues. Germline CDR1 reads SEHNR; CDR2 reads FQNEAQ (reference sequence). Deletions cut 5 bases from V and 4 bases from J, with 17 bases between. CDR3: CASSPPLLGVYGYTF. Here the CDR3 DNA reads TGTGCCAGCAGCCCCCCCCTATTAGGCGTCTATGGCTACACCTTC.

The chain is built from TRBV2 and TRBJ2-5; D ambiguous. The J call may be mistaken, given a closer DNA end match to TRBJ2-1. The germline V gene has CDR1 SNHLY and CDR2 FYNNEI. The CDR3 covers 9 residues. CDR3 DNA: TGTGCCAGCACCCCGGGGCAGTTCTTC. Translating it yields CASTPGQFF.

The chain uses TRBV20-1 and TRBJ1-1; D unclear. The V gene lost 3 bases and the J gene lost 6 bases, with 14 bases spanning the gap. CDR1 and CDR2 (germline): DFQATT, SNEGSKA (reference sequence). CDR3 length equals 13 residues. The CDR3 sequence: CSARMAGSPEAFF. The CDR3, as DNA: TGCAGTGCTAGGATGGCGGGGTCCCCTGAAGCTTTCTTT.

The chain joins TRBV9 to TRBJ2-2; D not certain. Germline CDR1 reads SGDLS; CDR2 reads YYNGEE. The ends were cut back, 3 bases at V and 3 bases at J, with 3 bases in the middle. CDR3 size: 12 residues. The CDR3 region has the DNA TGTGCCAGCAGCGGTTACACCGGGGAGCTGTTTTTT. Translation: CASSGYTGELFF.

The V and J genes are TRBV7-9 and TRBJ2-5; D remains ambiguous. The CDR3 has 14 amino acids. The germline gives CDR1 SEHNR, CDR2 FQNEAQ (reference sequence). The germline V and J ends were trimmed by 2 bases and 2 bases, with 9 bases remaining between them. The DNA for the CDR3 is TGTGCCAGCAGCTTATCGCGCCAGCAAGAGACCCAGTACTTC. This sequence encodes CASSLSRQQETQYF.

To note about this clonotype: A much larger clone differs from this one at a single base, so this may be a read error. This sequence joins TRBV12-3 or TRBV12-4 and TRBJ1-6; the D gene is possibly TRBD1 (6 bases). The CDR3 sequence is 13 residues long. V lost 6 bases and J lost 11, with 14 bases in between. The CDR3 DNA reads TGTGCCAGCAGCGTGACAGGAGACCCACCCCTCCACTTT. Its protein is CASSVTGDPPLHF.

The rearrangement joins TRBV9 to TRBJ1-1, with D maybe TRBD1 (5 bases). Trimming shortened V by 4 bases and J by 1 base, and 11 bases separated the two germline ends. The CDR3 loop spans 14 amino acids. Germline lookup yields CDR1 SGDLS and CDR2 YYNGEE. The CDR3 here is CASSTGGENTEAFF. CDR3 in DNA: TGTGCCAGCAGCACTGGGGGGGAGAACACTGAAGCTTTCTTT.

This clonotype occurred many times. V is TRBV10-3 and J is TRBJ1-2, with D maybe TRBD1 (5 bases). The CDR3 is 12 amino acids. Germline-derived CDR1 and CDR2 are ENHRY and SYGVKD. V was clipped by 10 bases and J by 4 bases, with 13 bases between them. The CDR3 sequence: CATATDGYGYTF. The CDR3 coding sequence is TGTGCCACGGCGACAGATGGCTATGGCTACACCTTC.

This clonotype was observed a few times. This chain links TRBV10-3 with TRBJ2-7; TRBD2 agrees at 13 bases. CDR1 and CDR2 (germline): ENHRY, SYGVKD. The CDR3 is made up of 15 amino acids. V dropped 4 bases and J dropped 4; count of bases not matched to a gene: 4. The CDR3 reads CAISGTSGSKYEQYF. The DNA of the CDR3 is TGTGCCATCAGTGGGACTAGCGGGAGTAAGTACGAGCAGTACTTC.

This clonotype was seen more than once but under ten times. V is TRBV9 and J is TRBJ1-3; D is ambiguous. Trimming removed 0 bases at V and 1 base at J, with 14 bases between. Per the germline V gene, CDR1 is SGDLS and CDR2 is YYNGEE. This CDR3 spans 17 amino acids. CDR3 DNA: TGTGCCAGCAGCGTAGTTCCATCAGCCGTATCTGGAAACACCATATATTTT. This codes for CASSVVPSAVSGNTIYF.

This clonotype was picked up many times. CDR3 in DNA: TGTGCCAGCAGCTTGGACACCTACGAGCAGTACTTC. Its translation is CASSLDTYEQYF. The chain couples TRBV7-9 to TRBJ2-7; possibly TRBD1 for D (5 bases). V was clipped by 3 bases and J by 2 bases, with 5 bases between them. Germline V gene data show CDR1 as SEHNR and CDR2 as FQNEAQ (reference sequence). This CDR3 region has 12 residues.

This clonotype was recorded many times. The CDR3 region has the DNA TGTGCCAGCAGCTTGTTAACGGGAAACACCATATATTTT. This codes for CASSLLTGNTIYF. The V gene is TRBV7-9, the J gene TRBJ1-3; D gene uncertain. The CDR3 spans 13 residues. Trimming pared 3 bases from V and 4 bases from J, leaving 7 bases between. CDR1 is SEHNR, CDR2 FQNEAQ, per germline (reference sequence).

This clonotype has at least ten counts. V is TRBV20-1 and J is TRBJ2-5, with D unclear. This CDR3 spans 15 amino acids. Germline V CDR1 and CDR2: DFQATT, SNEGSKA (reference sequence). The V and J ends lost 6 bases and 5 bases respectively, with 22 bases between them. The CDR3, as DNA: TGCAGTGCCCCCATCCCTGGACGGATCATTGAGACCCAGTACTTC. Translating gives CSAPIPGRIIETQYF.

The V gene is TRBV20-1, the J gene TRBJ1-2, with TRBD1 as a possible D gene (6 bases). V lost 6 bases and J lost 8, with 25 bases in between. Per germline, CDR1 DFQATT and CDR2 SNEGSKA (reference sequence). The CDR3 loop spans 15 amino acids. The CDR3 bases are TGCAGTGCCCCCGAGGGGGGGAAACTATTTCAAGGCTACACCTTC. Amino acid sequence: CSAPEGGKLFQGYTF.

The rearrangement links TRBV24-1 to TRBJ1-5; TRBD1 might be the D (5 bases). Deletions cut 7 bases from V and 14 bases from J, with 17 bases between. The V gene's germline CDR1 is KGHDR and CDR2 SFDVKD. This CDR3 region has 12 residues. CDR3 amino acids: CATSQDSSYEHF. DNA for the CDR3: TGTGCCACCAGCCAAGACAGCTCCTACGAGCATTTT.

This clonotype was counted ten times or more. The chain links TRBV7-8 to TRBJ1-6; D call uncertain. The CDR3 contains 16 residues. Germline V gene lookup returns CDR1 SGHVS and CDR2 FQNEAQ. Trimming took off 1 base at V and 0 bases at J, with 7 bases between the two ends. The CDR3: CASSLDMSSYNSPLHF. CDR3 sequence (DNA): TGTGCCAGCAGCTTAGACATGAGCTCCTATAATTCACCCCTCCACTTT.

The chain is built from TRBV29-1 and TRBJ2-6, with D possibly matching TRBD2 (7 bases). Germline V gives CDR1 SQVTM, CDR2 ANQGSEA. There are 15 residues in the CDR3. V lost 4 bases, J lost 2 bases, and 12 bases lay in between. CDR3 region: CSVAPGGAGANVLTF. Written as DNA, the CDR3 is TGCAGCGTTGCGCCGGGGGGCGCTGGGGCCAACGTCCTGACTTTC.